A selection of T cell receptor beta chains follows, all from one sample in a study of T cells in Graves' hyperthyroidism and ophthalmopathy. MiXCR was run by TCRdb on the multiplex PCR reads, yielding one entry per CDR3 protein. The data hold roughly 560,000 distinct CDR3 sequences, with 14% to 15% observed a single time. Specimen: blood. The receptors shown here come from a woman aged 40 to 49 with Graves' ophthalmopathy. Each CDR3 is given with its conserved first and last residue. The D gene is left open where the match is weak. Only some rows state a clone size, as once, few, many or a class for expanded clones.

TRBV9	NA	TRBJ2-2	NA	TGTGCCAGCAGCCCAAGGACTGGCCTGGGAGGGGAGCTGTTTTTT	CASSPRTGLGGELFF
TRBV28	many	TRBJ2-7	TRBD1	TGTGCCAGCACCCGACAGGGGGCGCGGGGCGAGCAGTACTTC	CASTRQGARGEQYF
TRBV12-3/TRBV12-4	many	TRBJ1-5	TRBD1	TGTGCCAGCAGTTTAGGGACAGGGGCCCAGCATTTT	CASSLGTGAQHF
TRBV28	NA	TRBJ1-1	TRBD1	TGTGCCAGCAGTTTGATCGCAGGGGGATTGTTCACTGAAGCTTTCTTT	CASSLIAGGLFTEAFF
TRBV6-2/TRBV6-3	NA	TRBJ2-7	TRBD2	TGTGCCAGCAGTTTTACTAGCGGCTCCTACGGGCAGTACTTC	CASSFTSGSYGQYF
TRBV10-3	once	TRBJ2-2	NA	TGTGCCACTTACCCCAGGCTGGCGCGAGGCACCGGGGAGCTGTTTTTT	CATYPRLARGTGELFF
TRBV4-1	NA	TRBJ2-7	NA	TGCGCCAGCAGCCTTTTACACGGCGAGGTCTACGAGCAGTACTTC	CASSLLHGEVYEQYF
TRBV14	many	TRBJ1-2	NA	TGTGCCAGCAGCCTGGGGGCGGAATATGGCTACACCTTC	CASSLGAEYGYTF
TRBV11-1	few	TRBJ2-2	NA	TGTGCCAGCAGCTCCTCCCGGACAGCCAACACCGGGGAGCTGTTTTTT	CASSSSRTANTGELFF
TRBV28	many	TRBJ1-1	NA	TGTGCCAGCAGTCGTCAGGGTTGGGGGGCGCTCACTGAAGCTTTCTTT	CASSRQGWGALTEAFF
TRBV24-1	many	TRBJ1-3	NA	TGTGCCACCAGTGATTCTCGACAACTGGGAAACACCATATATTTT	CATSDSRQLGNTIYF
TRBV7-9	NA	TRBJ2-1	TRBD2	TGTGCCAGCAGCTTAGTAGCGGGAGGGCTCGAGCAGTTCTTC	CASSLVAGGLEQFF
TRBV15	NA	TRBJ1-1	NA	TGTGCCACCAGCCTCGCCGGACAGTTTATGAACACTGAAGCTTTCTTT	CATSLAGQFMNTEAFF
TRBV5-1	NA	TRBJ1-1	NA	TGCGCCAGCAGCCTGGGCGGTTCAGTGAACACTGAAGCTTTCTTT	CASSLGGSVNTEAFF
TRBV19	many	TRBJ2-5	NA	TGTGCCACGGCGGAGGGGAGCCAAGAGACCCAGTACTTC	CATAEGSQETQYF
TRBV13	many	TRBJ1-1	TRBD1	TGTGCCAGCAGCCGGGGACAGGGAATAATCACTGAAGCTTTCTTT	CASSRGQGIITEAFF
TRBV11-2	many	TRBJ2-2	NA	TGTGCCAGCAGCTCGGAGGCCGGGGAGCTGTTTTTT	CASSSEAGELFF
TRBV19	few	TRBJ2-2	NA	TGTGCCAGTAGTCAAAGGCGGGACACTACGAACACCGGGGAGCTGTTTTTT	CASSQRRDTTNTGELFF
TRBV7-8	many	TRBJ2-7	TRBD2	TGTGCCAGCAGCCCGACGCCCGCTAGCGGGAGTTCCGAGCAGTACTTC	CASSPTPASGSSEQYF
TRBV29-1	few	TRBJ2-5	NA	TGCAGCGTTGAGTTGGGAGAGACCCAGTACTTC	CSVELGETQYF
TRBV27	many	TRBJ2-6	NA	TGTGCCAGCACAAGTCTGGAGACGGCCAACGTCCTGACTTTC	CASTSLETANVLTF
TRBV6-1	many	TRBJ2-2	NA	TGTGCCAGCAGACCCAGCACCGGGGAGCTGTTTTTT	CASRPSTGELFF
TRBV7-9	many	TRBJ1-1	NA	TGCGCCAGCAGCTTGGCCGGAGGGCCTGAAGCTTTCTTT	CASSLAGGPEAFF
TRBV12-3/TRBV12-4	few	TRBJ1-1	TRBD1	TGTGCCAGCAGTCCGGGACAGGCCGGTTGGGACACTGAAGCTTTCTTT	CASSPGQAGWDTEAFF
TRBV20-1	many	TRBJ2-7	TRBD2	TGCAGTGCGCTACCGGGACTAGCCTACGAGCAGTACTTC	CSALPGLAYEQYF
TRBV2	NA	TRBJ1-2	TRBD1	TGTGCCAGCACATCAGTTTTGACAGGGAGCTTC	CASTSVLTGSF
TRBV7-3	many	TRBJ2-7	NA	TGTGCCAGCAGCTTGAAAAGTGAGCAGTACTTC	CASSLKSEQYF
TRBV27	many	TRBJ2-2	NA	TGTGCCAGTGGGGTTTATAACACCGGGGAGCTGTTTTTT	CASGVYNTGELFF
TRBV12-3/TRBV12-4	NA	TRBJ2-7	NA	TGTGCCAGCAGTTATCAGGAAAGTTCCGAGCAGTACTTC	CASSYQESSEQYF
TRBV24-1	many	TRBJ1-5	NA	TGTGCCACCAGTGATCAGGGTATTAATCAGCCCCAGCATTTT	CATSDQGINQPQHF
TRBV29-1	many	TRBJ2-5	NA	TGCAGCGTTGTTGCCCGGGGAATCCAAGAGACCCAGTACTTC	CSVVARGIQETQYF
TRBV4-1	few	TRBJ1-5	TRBD1	TGCGCCAGCAGCCCCGGACAGGCCGGGAGTCAGCCCCAGCATTTT	CASSPGQAGSQPQHF
TRBV5-1	many	TRBJ1-2	NA	TGCGCCAGCAGCCCTACTAGGGGTGGCTACACCTTC	CASSPTRGGYTF
TRBV4-2	NA	TRBJ2-5	NA	TGTGCCAGCAGCCAAGGCGTAGGGGAAGAGACCCAGTACTTC	CASSQGVGEETQYF
TRBV28	NA	TRBJ2-3	TRBD2	TGTGTCAGCAGACCCTCGACTAGCGGGAGTTTGACAGATACGCAGTATTTT	CVSRPSTSGSLTDTQYF
TRBV27	many	TRBJ1-2	TRBD1	TGTGCTAGCAGCCAGGGACAGTCTGGCTACACCTTC	CASSQGQSGYTF
TRBV28	NA	TRBJ2-7	TRBD1	TGTGCCACCAATCCCGATCGGGGGACAGGGGCCTACGAGCAGTACTTC	CATNPDRGTGAYEQYF
TRBV5-1	many	TRBJ2-4	TRBD2	TGCGCCAGCAGCTTTGGCGGGAGCGGGGAAAACATTCAGTACTTC	CASSFGGSGENIQYF
TRBV7-3	NA	TRBJ2-2	NA	TGTGCCAGCAGCTTAATAGGTCCGCTATACACCGGGGAGCTGTTTTTT	CASSLIGPLYTGELFF
TRBV28	few	TRBJ2-3	TRBD2	TGTGCCAGCCGAACAATGACTAGCAAGACGCAGTATTTT	CASRTMTSKTQYF
TRBV30	many	TRBJ2-5	NA	TGTGCCTGGAGTGGTCCGGGGGCCCAGTACTTC	CAWSGPGAQYF
TRBV7-3	many	TRBJ2-1	NA	TGTGCCAGCAGCCCTTTAGCGGACAACAATGAGCAGTTCTTC	CASSPLADNNEQFF
TRBV6-2/TRBV6-3	once	TRBJ2-4	TRBD2	TGTGCCAGCAGTTATTGGTTAGCGGGAGGGTCCGAGGCCAAAAACATTCAGTACTTC	CASSYWLAGGSEAKNIQYF
TRBV6-2/TRBV6-3	many	TRBJ1-2	NA	TGTGCCAGCAGTTACCTGGGAGCTAACTATGGCTACACCTTC	CASSYLGANYGYTF
TRBV9	NA	TRBJ2-7	TRBD2	TGTGCCAGCAGCACCCATACGGGACTAGCGGGAGGAACCTACGAGCAGTACTTC	CASSTHTGLAGGTYEQYF
TRBV25-1	NA	TRBJ1-1	NA	TGTGCCAGCCGGGGGCGTACGAGGGTCACTGAAGCTTTCTTT	CASRGRTRVTEAFF
TRBV15	few	TRBJ1-6	NA	TGTGCCACCAGTTTTAAGTGGAATTCACCCCTCCACTTT	CATSFKWNSPLHF
TRBV7-8	many	TRBJ1-1	NA	TGTGCCAGCAGATGGGACGTGAACACTGAAGCTTTCTTT	CASRWDVNTEAFF
TRBV6-1	NA	TRBJ1-1	NA	TGTGCCAGCAGTGAAGGCGGGGTGATCCCTGAAGCTTTCTTT	CASSEGGVIPEAFF